The 21 T cell receptor beta chains in this list originate from one sample, sequenced in a study of T cell responses to AZD1222 COVID-19 vaccine. Only in-frame clones appear in the TCRdb table, and some are missing; sequencing was by immunoSEQ multiplex PCR. The sample lists 120,000 or so clones, about 89% occurring once. The source material was peripheral blood, sampled on day 0 of AZD1222 vaccination. All receptors come from an adult in good health.

The CDR3 protein is CASSQELGLGFGYTF. For the CDR3, the DNA is TGCGCCAGCAGCCAAGAGTTAGGATTAGGGTTCGGCTACACCTTC. The chain employs TRBV4-1 and TRBJ1-2; D gene ambiguous. Trimming shortened V by 0 bases and J by 8 bases, and 16 bases separated the two germline ends. The CDR3 is 15 residues long. Per germline, CDR1 MGHRA and CDR2 YSYEKL.

This clone was picked up one time. The rearrangement uses TRBV11-2 and TRBJ1-2, with D possibly being TRBD1 (6 bases). CDR1 SGHAT and CDR2 FQNNGV come from the germline V gene. CDR3 length: 17 amino acids. Trimming shortened V by 5 bases and J by 0 bases, and 19 bases separated the two germline ends. The CDR3 is CASSGGGGRKTNYGYTF. DNA of the CDR3: TGTGCCAGCAGCGGAGGGGGGGGCCGGAAAACTAACTATGGCTACACCTTC. Complete variable domain (other parts from reference TRBV11-2 and TRBJ1-2): EAGVAQSPRYKIIEKRQSVAFWCNPISGHATLYWYQQILGQGPKLLIQFQNNGVVDDSQLPKDRFSAERLKGVDSTLKIQPAKLEDSAVYLCASSGGGGRKTNYGYTFGSGTRLTVV.

This chain links TRBV7-9 with TRBJ1-6, with 9 bases that match TRBD1. Germline V gene lookup returns CDR1 SEHNR and CDR2 FQNEAQ (reference sequence). Trimming removed 0 bases from V and 11 bases from J; junction bases left unmatched: 5. There are 15 residues in the CDR3. The CDR3 DNA is TGTGCCAGCAGCTTAGCCTGGGACAGGGAGGCACCCCTCCACTTT. It yields the protein CASSLAWDREAPLHF.

The chain is built from TRBV7-9 and TRBJ1-1; D possibly corresponds to TRBD1 (6 bases). The CDR3 covers 13 residues. V was pared by 5 bases and J by 1 base, with 8 bases between. CDR1 is SEHNR and CDR2 is FQNEAQ in the germline V gene (reference sequence). CDR3 region: CASSRTENTEAFF. The CDR3 coding sequence is TGTGCCAGCAGCCGGACAGAGAACACTGAAGCTTTCTTT.

The chain combines TRBV20-1 with TRBJ2-5, with 9 nucleotides matching TRBD2. Germline V gene sequence: CDR1 DFQATT, CDR2 SNEGSKA (reference sequence). Losses at the gene ends were 3 bases for V and 4 bases for J; bases not matched to a gene: 6. This CDR3 contains 14 residues. CDR3 residues: CSASSGGQGETQYF. CDR3 in DNA: TGCAGTGCTAGTAGCGGGGGCCAGGGAGAGACCCAGTACTTC.

V usage is TRBV7-9 and J usage is TRBJ1-1; maybe TRBD1 (5 bases). V lost 7 bases and J lost 10, with 16 bases in between. Germline CDR1 is SEHNR and CDR2 is FQNEAQ (reference sequence). This CDR3 is 12 amino acids long. CDR3 bases: TGTGCCAGCACCGAAATAAGGGGAGCAGCTTTCTTT. Translation: CASTEIRGAAFF.

This clone was counted a few times. The V gene is TRBV12-3 or TRBV12-4, the J gene TRBJ1-1; D is uncertain. This CDR3 has 11 amino acids. Trimming removed 1 base from V and 8 bases from J, with 5 bases in between. The CDR3 DNA reads as TGTGCCAGCAGTTTAGGGGCCGAAGCTTTCTTT. Translated, it gives CASSLGAEAFF.

J is TRBJ1-5 and V is TRBV12-3 or TRBV12-4, with unresolved D. This CDR3 has 12 amino acids. Trimming removed 7 bases at V and 1 base at J, with 5 bases between. This chain's CDR3 is CASTASNQPQHF. CDR3 DNA sequence: TGTGCCAGCACGGCGAGCAATCAGCCCCAGCATTTT.

The CDR3 coding sequence is TGTGCCACCAGTGATGGTGGGCGCGGGGCGAACACCGGGGAGCTGTTTTTT. This codes for CATSDGGRGANTGELFF. The chain employs TRBV24-1 and TRBJ2-2, with D possibly being TRBD2 (6 bases). V was cut by 3 bases and J by 0 bases, with 13 bases left in between. The CDR3 has 17 residues. Germline values: CDR1 KGHDR, CDR2 SFDVKD.

The rearrangement links TRBV19 to TRBJ1-6, with a possible D match to TRBD1 (5 bases). Trimming took 7 bases from V and 6 from J, leaving 10 bases between them. From germline, CDR1 is LNHDA and CDR2 SQIVND (reference sequence). CDR3 length: 13 residues. CDR3 sequence reads: CASKDTLNSPLHF. The CDR3 bases are TGTGCCAGTAAGGACACCCTTAATTCACCCCTCCACTTT.

The rearrangement links TRBV7-9 to TRBJ1-4, with no clear D. Trimming took off 5 bases at V and 4 bases at J, with 14 bases between the two ends. CDR3 length: 15 residues. The germline V gene encodes CDR1 SEHNR and CDR2 FQNEAQ (reference sequence). The CDR3 bases are TGTGCCAGCAGCGGAGAGGGTGGCATTAATGAAAAACTGTTTTTT. As protein: CASSGEGGINEKLFF.

The chain is built from TRBV2 and TRBJ1-2, with TRBD1 as a possible D gene (5 bases). CDR3 size: 14 residues. The V end was cut by 6 bases, the J end by 1 base, with 12 bases between. Per germline, CDR1 SNHLY and CDR2 FYNNEI. The CDR3: CASRGQGVNYGYTF. DNA for the CDR3: TGTGCCAGCAGAGGGCAGGGCGTTAACTATGGCTACACCTTC.

The chain joins TRBV30 to TRBJ1-5; tentatively, D is TRBD1 (6 bases). The V and J ends lost 1 base and 0 bases respectively, with 16 bases between them. The germline V gene encodes CDR1 GTSNPN and CDR2 SVGIG (reference sequence). The CDR3 runs 17 residues. In DNA, the CDR3 is TGTGCCTGGAGTGCCCAGGGGAACCGATATAGCAATCAGCCCCAGCATTTT. This translates into CAWSAQGNRYSNQPQHF. The variable domain in full, completed from reference TRBV30 and TRBJ1-5, reads SQTIHQWPATLVQPVGSPLSLECTVEGTSNPNLYWYRQAAGRGLQLLFYSVGIGQISSEVPQNLSASRPQDRQFILSSKKLLLSDSGFYLCAWSAQGNRYSNQPQHFGDGTRLSIL.

V is TRBV12-3 or TRBV12-4 and J is TRBJ2-1, with no clear D. The CDR3 is made up of 12 amino acids. V lost 5 bases and J 8 bases, leaving 10 bases between the germline ends. The CDR3 region is CASSGQVDEQFF. The DNA for the CDR3 is TGTGCCAGCAGTGGGCAGGTCGATGAGCAGTTCTTC.

This chain uses TRBV7-2 with TRBJ2-1; 11 bases align to TRBD2. The CDR3 extends over 15 amino acids. CDR1 and CDR2 (germline): SGHTA, FQGNSA. The junction had 6 bases not matched to a gene; V was cut back by 6 bases and J by 5 bases. CDR3 amino acids: CASRILAGGNNEQFF. The CDR3 coding sequence is TGTGCCAGCAGAATCTTAGCGGGAGGGAACAATGAGCAGTTCTTC. The full variable domain, rest sourced from reference TRBV7-2 and TRBJ2-1, is GAGVSQSPSNKVTEKGKDVELRCDPISGHTALYWYRQSLGQGLEFLIYFQGNSAPDKSGLPSDRFSAERTGGSVSTLTIQRTQQEDSAVYLCASRILAGGNNEQFFGPGTRLTVL.

The rearrangement uses TRBV5-8 and TRBJ2-7; D not certain. Trimming took off 0 bases at V and 4 bases at J, with 2 bases between the two ends. Looked up from germline, CDR1 is SGHTS and CDR2 is YDEGEE. This CDR3 spans 11 amino acids. The CDR3 protein is CASSLVYEQYF. In DNA, the CDR3 is TGTGCCAGCAGCTTGGTGTACGAGCAGTACTTC.

Only a few counts were recorded for this clone. The V gene is TRBV30, the J gene TRBJ1-3; tentatively, D is TRBD1 (6 bases). V dropped 3 bases and J dropped 0 bases, with 12 bases sitting between them. This CDR3 spans 15 amino acids. Looked up from germline, CDR1 is GTSNPN and CDR2 is SVGIG (reference sequence). In DNA, the CDR3 is TGTGCCTGGAGGCCCAGGGGAACCTCTGGAAACACCATATATTTT. Its protein is CAWRPRGTSGNTIYF.

V gene TRBV7-3 combines with J gene TRBJ1-1; 12 bases map to TRBD1. Germline CDR1 is SGHTA and CDR2 is FQGTGA. The CDR3 extends over 16 amino acids. The ends lost 2 bases at V and 4 bases at J; junction bases unmatched: 5. CDR3 in amino acids: CASSLGTGGVATEAFF. The CDR3 DNA follows: TGTGCCAGCAGCTTAGGGACAGGGGGCGTCGCCACTGAAGCTTTCTTT.

The chain joins TRBV18 to TRBJ2-5; TRBD2 aligns across 16 bases. CDR1 KGHSH and CDR2 LQKENI come from the germline V gene. There are 18 residues in the CDR3. V lost 3 bases to trimming and J lost 3 bases; unmatched junction nucleotides: 7. CDR3 protein: CASSPKPGLAGGKETQYF. In DNA form, the CDR3 reads TGTGCCAGCTCACCGAAACCGGGACTAGCGGGAGGGAAAGAGACCCAGTACTTC.

The chain couples TRBV2 to TRBJ1-5, with D uncertain. V lost 7 bases, J lost 3 bases, and 10 bases lay in between. This CDR3 contains 13 residues. The germline gives CDR1 SNHLY, CDR2 FYNNEI. This chain's CDR3 is CASKMGHNQPQHF. The DNA of the CDR3 is TGTGCCAGCAAAATGGGCCACAATCAGCCCCAGCATTTT.

CDR3 nucleotide sequence: TGTGCCAGCAGTTACTCTTCAGGAGGGACTGAAGCTTTCTTT. Translating it yields CASSYSSGGTEAFF. The chain is built from TRBV6-6 and TRBJ1-1, with no clear D. Deletions cut 0 bases from V and 5 bases from J, with 10 bases between. CDR3 length: 14 amino acids. Germline V lookup: CDR1 MNHNY, CDR2 SVGAGI (reference sequence).